This TCR beta chain was sequenced in a study of Graves' ophthalmopathy and Graves' hyperthyroidism. Study-level findings and limits: Blood contained most expanded thyroid clonotypes exceeding 0.001 frequency.

Using RNA transcripts, the TCR beta CDR3 regions were amplified. The first-round RT-PCR employed HTBI primers together with the Qiagen OneStep RT-PCR kit. A multiplex PCR was then performed as the second round. TCRdb recomputed calls from the multiplex PCR reads with MiXCR, one row per CDR3 protein. The data contain hundreds of thousands of distinct CDR3 sequences, about 41% of them singletons. The CDR3 runs 12 residues. Trimming cost V 8 bases and J 4 bases, with 14 bases left between them. Germline loops: CDR1 SQVTM, CDR2 ANQGSEA. This clonotype was seen only once. Antigen: not known. The chain employs TRBV29-1 and TRBJ2-5, with D tentatively TRBD2 (6 bases). The sample consisted of peripheral blood. This clonotype originated in an adult man with Graves' ophthalmopathy. CDR3 nucleotides: TGCAGCTTAGCACGGGAGTCAGAGACCCAGTACTTC. Its translation: CSLARESETQYF.